These T cell receptor beta chains were read from a single sample in a study of cytomegalovirus exposure and HLA in healthy donors. Clones were read by immunoSEQ multiplex PCR, and TCRdb kept only the in-frame ones, dropping some. This table has roughly 120,000 clones, approximately 73% appearing once. The specimen sequenced was PBMCs. The receptors shown here come from a man aged 55 to 69 in good health and CMV-seropositive. The CDR3 runs from the conserved cysteine through the conserved F or W. The D gene is left open where the match is weak. Some rows mark clone size as missing; the rest say once, few, many or name a class of expanded clone.

D gene | J gene | V gene | clone size | CDR3 protein | CDR3 DNA
. | TRBJ1-1 | TRBV29-1 | . | CSGQKVGGNTEAFF | TGCAGCGGTCAAAAAGTCGGGGGGAACACTGAAGCTTTCTTT
TRBD1 | TRBJ1-1 | TRBV28 | . | CASTHGTGWLRLYTEAFF | TGTGCCAGCACCCACGGGACAGGGTGGCTGAGGTTGTACACTGAAGCTTTCTTT
. | TRBJ1-2 | TRBV4-1 | . | CASSTQTTGSRSYTF | TGCGCCAGCAGCACCCAAACTACAGGGTCTCGTAGCTACACCTTC
TRBD2 | TRBJ2-1 | TRBV5-4 | . | CASSLGLADYNEQFF | TGTGCCAGCAGCTTGGGGCTAGCGGACTACAATGAGCAGTTCTTC
. | TRBJ1-3 | TRBV29-1 | . | CSVDFAGSTSGNTIYF | TGCAGCGTTGACTTCGCAGGGTCTACCTCTGGAAACACCATATATTTT
TRBD1 | TRBJ2-7 | TRBV10-1 | . | CATGTGIYEQYF | TGCGCCACCGGGACAGGGATCTACGAGCAGTACTTC
. | TRBJ1-5 | TRBV6-4 | . | CASRPMLFLSDNSNQPQHF | TGTGCCAGCAGACCTATGTTATTTTTGAGTGATAATAGCAATCAGCCCCAGCATTTT
. | TRBJ2-3 | TRBV9 | . | CASSVEKGGTQYF | TGTGCCAGCAGCGTAGAAAAAGGAGGTACGCAGTATTTT
TRBD1 | TRBJ1-1 | TRBV6-4 | few | CASSLTRDSEAFF | TGTGCCAGCAGTCTAACCCGGGACAGCGAAGCTTTCTTT
. | TRBJ1-6 | TRBV6-6 | . | CATSSGRDMNSPLHF | TGTGCCACTTCCAGCGGGCGTGATATGAATTCACCCCTCCACTTT
TRBD2 | TRBJ2-1 | TRBV5-1 | few | CASIDRTSGGDNEQFF | TGCGCCAGCATCGACCGGACTAGCGGGGGGGACAATGAGCAGTTCTTC
. | TRBJ2-2 | TRBV5-1 | . | CASHSQTGNTGELFF | TGCGCCAGCCATTCTCAAACGGGGAACACCGGGGAGCTGTTTTTT
TRBD2 | TRBJ2-3 | TRBV7-3 | . | CASSPAGAGTDTQYF | TGTGCCAGCAGCCCCGCCGGAGCGGGGACAGATACGCAGTATTTT
. | TRBJ1-5 | TRBV4-1 | many | CASSLEDRLNQPQHF | TGCGCCAGCAGCCTAGAAGACAGGCTCAATCAGCCCCAGCATTTT
. | TRBJ2-5 | TRBV5-8 | . | CASSLGVTEETQYF | TGTGCCAGCAGCTTGGGGGTCACAGAAGAGACCCAGTACTTC
TRBD2 | TRBJ2-1 | TRBV7-6 | . | CASSARGTSGLKGNEQFF | TGTGCCAGCAGCGCTCGAGGGACTAGCGGCCTTAAGGGGAATGAGCAGTTCTTC
TRBD1 | TRBJ2-3 | TRBV7-9 | . | CASSLVQGERVNF | TGTGCCAGCAGCTTAGTTCAGGGGGAGAGGGTGAATTTT
TRBD2 | TRBJ2-2 | TRBV7-3 | . | CASTQDPGGLSGELFF | TGTGCCAGCACCCAGGACCCGGGGGGGCTTTCCGGGGAGCTGTTTTTT
TRBD2 | TRBJ2-3 | TRBV7-9 | . | CASSPLGGSTDTQYF | TGTGCCAGCAGCCCCTTGGGGGGGAGCACAGATACGCAGTATTTT
TRBD1 | TRBJ2-1 | TRBV5-1 | few | CASSWTPQGVNEQFF | TGCGCCAGCAGCTGGACGCCACAGGGGGTGAATGAGCAGTTCTTC
. | TRBJ2-3 | TRBV30 | . | CAWSVQQTGNTDTQYF | TGTGCCTGGAGTGTCCAACAAACAGGGAACACAGATACGCAGTATTTT
. | TRBJ2-7 | TRBV6-1 | . | CASKIHISYEQYF | TGTGCCAGCAAGATACATATCTCCTACGAGCAGTACTTC
. | TRBJ2-3 | TRBV25-1 | . | CASSRTESTDTQYF | TGTGCCAGCAGTAGGACAGAGAGCACAGATACGCAGTATTTT
TRBD1 | TRBJ2-7 | TRBV5-1 | . | CASSLRDSNFEANYEQYF | TGCGCCAGCAGCCTCCGGGACAGTAACTTCGAGGCCAACTACGAGCAGTACTTC
. | TRBJ1-5 | TRBV2 | . | CASSDQRGNQPQHF | TGTGCCAGCAGTGATCAGCGGGGCAATCAGCCCCAGCATTTT
. | TRBJ2-1 | TRBV27 | . | CASSLSPPGDFYNEQFF | TGTGCCAGCAGTTTATCGCCGCCAGGGGATTTCTACAATGAGCAGTTCTTC
. | TRBJ1-5 | TRBV4-1 | . | CASSHAGQEQPQHF | TGCGCCAGCAGCCACGCGGGTCAGGAACAGCCCCAGCATTTT
. | TRBJ2-2 | TRBV5-1 | once | CASSFNYGPGDTGELFF | TGCGCCAGCAGCTTCAATTATGGTCCGGGTGACACCGGGGAGCTGTTTTTT
. | TRBJ1-5 | TRBV10-1 | once | CASRRHFSNQPQHF | TGCGCCAGCAGGCGCCACTTTAGCAATCAGCCCCAGCATTTT
. | TRBJ2-1 | TRBV18 | . | CASSPPGEQFF | TGTGCCAGCTCACCCCCGGGTGAGCAGTTCTTC
TRBD1 | TRBJ2-7 | TRBV6-6 | . | CASIGQGSYEQYF | TGTGCCAGCATTGGACAGGGATCCTACGAGCAGTACTTC
TRBD1 | TRBJ1-1 | TRBV5-4 | . | CASSPGQGALATEAFF | TGTGCCAGCAGCCCCGGACAGGGGGCATTGGCCACTGAAGCTTTCTTT
. | TRBJ2-7 | TRBV21-1 | . | CASNLNQMGQGHYEQYF | TGTGCCAGCAACTTAAACCAAATGGGACAGGGGCACTACGAGCAGTACTTC
. | TRBJ2-7 | TRBV9 | . | CASSLRFESYEQYF | TGTGCCAGCAGCCTCCGGTTTGAATCCTACGAGCAGTACTTC
. | TRBJ1-2 | TRBV9 | . | CASSVDQGFYYGYTF | TGTGCCAGCAGCGTAGATCAGGGGTTTTACTATGGCTACACCTTC
TRBD1 | TRBJ2-7 | TRBV5-8 | . | CASSLMGQGIYEQYF | TGTGCCAGCAGCTTGATGGGACAGGGGATCTACGAGCAGTACTTC
TRBD2 | TRBJ2-3 | TRBV5-4 | medium-sized | CATLGSGGPSTADTQYF | TGTGCCACCTTAGGTAGCGGGGGGCCGAGTACCGCAGATACGCAGTATTTT
TRBD1 | TRBJ2-5 | TRBV6-5 | . | CASSWTGQETQYF | TGTGCCAGCAGTTGGACAGGGCAAGAGACCCAGTACTTC
TRBD1 | TRBJ2-5 | TRBV18 | . | CASSQGQVQETQYF | TGTGCCAGCTCCCAGGGACAGGTCCAAGAGACCCAGTACTTC
TRBD2 | TRBJ2-3 | TRBV28 | . | CASSLRRTSGAGTDTQYF | TGTGCCAGCAGTTTAAGGAGGACTAGCGGGGCTGGCACAGATACGCAGTATTTT
TRBD2 | TRBJ2-2 | TRBV2 | . | CASTRTSGHTGELFF | TGTGCCAGCACCCGGACTAGCGGTCACACCGGGGAGCTGTTTTTT
TRBD2 | TRBJ2-7 | TRBV7-9 | once | CASGGGVEQYF | TGTGCCAGCGGGGGGGGAGTCGAGCAGTACTTC
. | TRBJ1-1 | TRBV5-1 | few | CASRTGIRGTEAFF | TGCGCCAGCAGGACGGGAATCAGGGGCACTGAAGCTTTCTTT
. | TRBJ1-2 | TRBV27 | once | CASSLTRSYGYTF | TGTGCCAGCAGTTTAACCAGGTCCTATGGCTACACCTTC
. | TRBJ2-7 | TRBV4-1 | . | CASSQEGRREQYF | TGCGCCAGCAGCCAAGAGGGCAGACGCGAGCAGTACTTC
TRBD2 | TRBJ2-7 | TRBV2 | . | CASRTTSGVSYEQYF | TGTGCCAGCAGGACCACTAGCGGGGTTTCCTACGAGCAGTACTTC
. | TRBJ2-7 | TRBV30 | few | CAWTLGPPYEQYF | TGTGCCTGGACCCTGGGGCCGCCCTACGAGCAGTACTTC
. | TRBJ2-1 | TRBV10-2 | . | CASSEQQEQFF | TGCGCCAGCAGTGAGCAACAGGAGCAGTTCTTC